The clone carrying this T cell receptor beta chain was seen many times. Its antigen is not identified. These data are taken from a study of regulatory T cells in long-lasting Graves disease. Findings of the study overall: The study found TRBV28, TRBJ1-2 and TRBJ2-5 favored in persistent disease.

For TCR beta, libraries came from iRepertoire HTBI primers and Arm-PCR of CDR3 regions. TCRdb processed the multiplex PCR reads anew with MiXCR; each CDR3 protein has one entry. The profile covers approximately 490,000 distinct CDR3 sequences, with 15% to 20% appearing a single time and 10% to 15% taken by the ten largest. Stated time point: newly diagnosed GD, antithyroid drugs for less than 3 months. After RNA was extracted from PBMCs, the TCR library was made from it. Germline values: CDR1 MNHNS, CDR2 SASEGT. CDR3 length equals 14 residues. The V and J ends lost 1 base and 5 bases respectively, with 9 bases between them. This same sample was also part of a study on T cells in Graves' hyperthyroidism and ophthalmopathy.

This receptor was obtained from a man aged 40-50 years with Graves disease. The chain employs TRBV6-1 and TRBJ1-5; D gene ambiguous. Specimen: peripheral blood mononuclear cells (PBMCs), collected at new diagnosis, from a patient treated with antithyroid drugs. The DNA of the CDR3 is TGTGCCAGCAGTGAAGGGAGGGCAGATCAGCCCCAGCATTTT. It translates to CASSEGRADQPQHF.